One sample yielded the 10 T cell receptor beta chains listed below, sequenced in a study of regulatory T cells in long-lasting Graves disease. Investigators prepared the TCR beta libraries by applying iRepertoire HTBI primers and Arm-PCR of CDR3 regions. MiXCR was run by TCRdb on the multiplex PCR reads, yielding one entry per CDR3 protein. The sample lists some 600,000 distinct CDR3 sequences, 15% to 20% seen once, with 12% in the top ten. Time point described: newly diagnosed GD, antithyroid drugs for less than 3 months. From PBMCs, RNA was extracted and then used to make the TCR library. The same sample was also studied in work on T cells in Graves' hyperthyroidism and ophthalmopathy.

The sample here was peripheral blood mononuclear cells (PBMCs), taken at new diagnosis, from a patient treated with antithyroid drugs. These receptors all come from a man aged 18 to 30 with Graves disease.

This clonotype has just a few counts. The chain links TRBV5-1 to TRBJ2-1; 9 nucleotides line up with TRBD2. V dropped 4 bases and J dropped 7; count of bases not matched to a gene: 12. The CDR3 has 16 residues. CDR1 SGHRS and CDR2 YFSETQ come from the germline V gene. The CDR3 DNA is TGCGCCAGCAGCGTCCGGGGCGGGAGGGCCGCGAATGAGCAGTTCTTC. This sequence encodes CASSVRGGRAANEQFF.

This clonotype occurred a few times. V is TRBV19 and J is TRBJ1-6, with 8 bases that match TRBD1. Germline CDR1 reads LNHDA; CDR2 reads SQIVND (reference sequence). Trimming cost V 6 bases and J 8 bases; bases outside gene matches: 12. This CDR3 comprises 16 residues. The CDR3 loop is CASSRQGISGYSPLHF. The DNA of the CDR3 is TGTGCCAGTAGCCGACAGGGGATTTCGGGGTATTCACCCCTCCACTTT.

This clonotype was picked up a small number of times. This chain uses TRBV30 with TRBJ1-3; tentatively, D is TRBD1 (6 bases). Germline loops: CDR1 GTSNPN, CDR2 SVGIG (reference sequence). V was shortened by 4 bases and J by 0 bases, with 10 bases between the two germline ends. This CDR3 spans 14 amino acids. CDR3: CAWIVRGSGNTIYF. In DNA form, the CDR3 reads TGTGCCTGGATCGTCAGGGGCTCTGGAAACACCATATATTTT.

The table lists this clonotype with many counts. The CDR3 DNA follows: TGTGCCAGCAGTGTATCCGGGACAGGGTCCCACGAGCAGTACTTC. Translation gives CASSVSGTGSHEQYF. V and J are TRBV28 and TRBJ2-7; TRBD1 matches at 9 bases. The CDR3 loop spans 15 amino acids. The J segment lost 5 bases and the V segment lost 5 bases, leaving 10 bases of the junction unmatched. The germline gives CDR1 MDHEN, CDR2 SYDVKM.

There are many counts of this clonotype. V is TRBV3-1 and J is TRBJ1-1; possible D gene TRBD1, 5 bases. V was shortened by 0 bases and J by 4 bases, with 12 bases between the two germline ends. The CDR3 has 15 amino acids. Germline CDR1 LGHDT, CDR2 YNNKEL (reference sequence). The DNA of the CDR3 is TGTGCCAGCAGCCAAGATTGGAGGGGAGGCACTGAAGCTTTCTTT. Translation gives CASSQDWRGGTEAFF. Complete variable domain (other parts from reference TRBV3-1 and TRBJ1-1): DTAVSQTPKYLVTQMGNDKSIKCEQNLGHDTMYWYKQDSKKFLKIMFSYNNKELIINETVPNRFSPKSPDKAHLNLHINSLELGDSAVYFCASSQDWRGGTEAFFGQGTRLTVV.

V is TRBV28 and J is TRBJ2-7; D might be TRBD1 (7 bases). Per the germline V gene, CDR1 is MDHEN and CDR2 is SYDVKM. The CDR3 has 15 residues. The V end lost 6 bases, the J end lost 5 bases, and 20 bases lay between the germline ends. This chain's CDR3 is CASRPDREAANEQYF. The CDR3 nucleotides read TGTGCCAGCAGGCCCGACAGGGAGGCTGCGAACGAGCAGTACTTC. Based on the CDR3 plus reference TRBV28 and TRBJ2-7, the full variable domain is DVKVTQSSRYLVKRTGEKVFLECVQDMDHENMFWYRQDPGLGLRLIYFSYDVKMKEKGDIPEGYSVSREKKERFSLILESASTNQTSMYLCASRPDREAANEQYFGPGTRLTVT.

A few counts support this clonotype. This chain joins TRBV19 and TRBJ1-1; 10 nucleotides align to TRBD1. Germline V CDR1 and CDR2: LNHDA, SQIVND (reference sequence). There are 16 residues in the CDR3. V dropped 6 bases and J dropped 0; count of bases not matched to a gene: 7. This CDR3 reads CASSPGQGRLNTEAFF. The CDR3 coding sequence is TGTGCCAGTAGCCCGGGACAGGGGCGCCTGAACACTGAAGCTTTCTTT.

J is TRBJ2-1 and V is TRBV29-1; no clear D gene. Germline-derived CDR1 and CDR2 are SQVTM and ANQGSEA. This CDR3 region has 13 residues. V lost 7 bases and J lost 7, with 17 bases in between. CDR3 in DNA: TGCAGCGCCGGTAACATGAATGGGAATGAGCAGTTCTTC. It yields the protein CSAGNMNGNEQFF.

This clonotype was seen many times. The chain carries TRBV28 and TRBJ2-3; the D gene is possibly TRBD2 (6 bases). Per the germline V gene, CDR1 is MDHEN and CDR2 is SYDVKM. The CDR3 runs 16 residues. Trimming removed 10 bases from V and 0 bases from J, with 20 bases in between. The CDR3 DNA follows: TGTGCCATCCGGGACGGGGGTAGTATTAGCACAGATACGCAGTATTTT. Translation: CAIRDGGSISTDTQYF.

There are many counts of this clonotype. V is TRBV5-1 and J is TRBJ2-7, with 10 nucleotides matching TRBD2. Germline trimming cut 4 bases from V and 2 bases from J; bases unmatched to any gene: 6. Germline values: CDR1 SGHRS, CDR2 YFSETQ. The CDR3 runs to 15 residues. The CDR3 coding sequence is TGCGCCAGCAGCGGATTAGCGGGAGGAACCTACGAGCAGTACTTC. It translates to CASSGLAGGTYEQYF. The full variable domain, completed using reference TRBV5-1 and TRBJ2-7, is KAGVTQTPRYLIKTRGQQVTLSCSPISGHRSVSWYQQTPGQGLQFLFEYFSETQRNKGNFPGRFSGRQFSNSRSEMNVSTLELGDSALYLCASSGLAGGTYEQYFGPGTRLTVT.